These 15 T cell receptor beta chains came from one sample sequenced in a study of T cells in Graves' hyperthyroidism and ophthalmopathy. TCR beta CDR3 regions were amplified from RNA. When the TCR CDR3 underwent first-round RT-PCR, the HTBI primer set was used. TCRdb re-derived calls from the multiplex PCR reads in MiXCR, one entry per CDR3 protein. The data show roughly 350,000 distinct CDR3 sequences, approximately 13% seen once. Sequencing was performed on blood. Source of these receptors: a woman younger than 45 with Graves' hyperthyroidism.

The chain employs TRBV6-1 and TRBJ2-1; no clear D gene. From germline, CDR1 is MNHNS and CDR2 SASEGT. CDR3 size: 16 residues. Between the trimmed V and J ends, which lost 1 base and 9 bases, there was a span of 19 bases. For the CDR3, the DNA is TGTGCCAGCAGTGAAGGACAAGGGCCCGGAAGAAGTGAGCAGTTCTTC. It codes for CASSEGQGPGRSEQFF.

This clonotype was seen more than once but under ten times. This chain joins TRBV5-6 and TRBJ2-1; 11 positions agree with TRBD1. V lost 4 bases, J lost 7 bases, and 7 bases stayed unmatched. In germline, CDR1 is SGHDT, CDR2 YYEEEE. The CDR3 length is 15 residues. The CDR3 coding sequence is TGTGCCAGCAGCCTCCGGGACAGGGGGGGAAATGAGCAGTTCTTC. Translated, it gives CASSLRDRGGNEQFF.

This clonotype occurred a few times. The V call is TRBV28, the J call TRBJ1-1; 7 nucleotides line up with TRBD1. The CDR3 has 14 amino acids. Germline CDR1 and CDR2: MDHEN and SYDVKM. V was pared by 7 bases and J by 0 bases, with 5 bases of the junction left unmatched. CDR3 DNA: TGTGCCAGCATCGGGACAGCTATGAACACTGAAGCTTTCTTT. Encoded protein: CASIGTAMNTEAFF. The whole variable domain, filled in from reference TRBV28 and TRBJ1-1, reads DVKVTQSSRYLVKRTGEKVFLECVQDMDHENMFWYRQDPGLGLRLIYFSYDVKMKEKGDIPEGYSVSREKKERFSLILESASTNQTSMYLCASIGTAMNTEAFFGQGTRLTVV.

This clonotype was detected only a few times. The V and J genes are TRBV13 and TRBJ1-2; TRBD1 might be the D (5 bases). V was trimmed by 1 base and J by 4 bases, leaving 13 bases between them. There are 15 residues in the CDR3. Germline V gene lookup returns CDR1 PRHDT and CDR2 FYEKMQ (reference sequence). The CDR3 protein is CASSLAGREIYGYTF. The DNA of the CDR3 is TGTGCCAGCAGCTTAGCGGGCAGGGAGATCTATGGCTACACCTTC.

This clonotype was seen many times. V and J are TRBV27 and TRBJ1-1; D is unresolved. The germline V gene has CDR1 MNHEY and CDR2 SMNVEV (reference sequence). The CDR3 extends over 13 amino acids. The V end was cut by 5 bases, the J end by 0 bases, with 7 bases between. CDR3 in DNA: TGTGCCAGCAGTCCTGAGGTGAACACTGAAGCTTTCTTT. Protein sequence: CASSPEVNTEAFF.

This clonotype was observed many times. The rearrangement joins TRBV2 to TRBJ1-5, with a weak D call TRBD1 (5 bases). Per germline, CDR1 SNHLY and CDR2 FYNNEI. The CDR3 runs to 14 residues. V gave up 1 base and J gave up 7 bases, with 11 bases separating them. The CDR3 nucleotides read TGTGCCAGCAGTGAAGTCCGGGGCCGGCAGCCCCAGCATTTT. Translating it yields CASSEVRGRQPQHF.

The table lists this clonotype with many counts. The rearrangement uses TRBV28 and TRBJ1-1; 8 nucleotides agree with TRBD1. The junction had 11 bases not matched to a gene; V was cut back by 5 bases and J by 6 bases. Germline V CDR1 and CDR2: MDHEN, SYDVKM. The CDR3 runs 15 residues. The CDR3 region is CASSPWTGSSAEAFF. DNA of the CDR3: TGTGCCAGCAGTCCGTGGACAGGGTCGAGCGCTGAAGCTTTCTTT.

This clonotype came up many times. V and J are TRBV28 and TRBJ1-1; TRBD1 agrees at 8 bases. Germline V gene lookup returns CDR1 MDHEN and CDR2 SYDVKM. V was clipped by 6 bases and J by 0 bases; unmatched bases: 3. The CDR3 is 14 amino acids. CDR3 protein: CASSTQGVNTEAFF. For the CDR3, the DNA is TGTGCCAGCAGCACACAGGGGGTGAACACTGAAGCTTTCTTT.

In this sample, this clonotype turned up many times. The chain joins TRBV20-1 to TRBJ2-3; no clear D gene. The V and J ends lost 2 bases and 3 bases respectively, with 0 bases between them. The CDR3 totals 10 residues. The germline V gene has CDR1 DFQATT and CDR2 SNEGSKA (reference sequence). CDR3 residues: CSARTDTQYF. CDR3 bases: TGCAGTGCTAGAACAGATACGCAGTATTTT.

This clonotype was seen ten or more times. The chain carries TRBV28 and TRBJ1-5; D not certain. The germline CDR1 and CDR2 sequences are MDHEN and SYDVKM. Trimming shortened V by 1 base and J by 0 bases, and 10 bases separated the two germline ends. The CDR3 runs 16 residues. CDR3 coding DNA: TGTGCCAGCAGTTTATTGAGGGAACATAGCAATCAGCCCCAGCATTTT. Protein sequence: CASSLLREHSNQPQHF.

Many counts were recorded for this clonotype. The CDR3 bases are TGTGCCATCAGTGAGTCGGCGGTCCGTGATGGCTACACCTTC. The encoded protein is CAISESAVRDGYTF. The genes are TRBV10-3 and TRBJ1-2; unclear D gene. The CDR3 is made up of 14 amino acids. V gave up 0 bases and J gave up 6 bases, with 11 bases separating them. CDR1 and CDR2 (germline): ENHRY, SYGVKD.

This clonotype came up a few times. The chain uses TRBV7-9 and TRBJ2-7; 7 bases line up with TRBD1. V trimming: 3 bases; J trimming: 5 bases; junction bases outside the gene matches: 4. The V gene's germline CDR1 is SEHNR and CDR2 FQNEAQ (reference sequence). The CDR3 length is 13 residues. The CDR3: CASSFTTGHEQYF. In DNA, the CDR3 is TGTGCCAGCAGCTTCACGACAGGGCACGAGCAGTACTTC.

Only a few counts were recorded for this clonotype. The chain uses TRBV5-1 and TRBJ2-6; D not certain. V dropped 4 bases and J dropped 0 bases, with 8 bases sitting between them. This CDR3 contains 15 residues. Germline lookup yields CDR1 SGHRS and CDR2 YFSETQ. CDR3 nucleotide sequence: TGCGCCAGCAGCCTCGGAAACTCTGGGGCCAACGTCCTGACTTTC. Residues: CASSLGNSGANVLTF.

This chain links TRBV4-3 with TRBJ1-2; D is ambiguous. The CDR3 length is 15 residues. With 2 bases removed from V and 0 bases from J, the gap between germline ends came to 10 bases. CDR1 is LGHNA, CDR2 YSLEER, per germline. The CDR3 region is CASSQNSGTNYGYTF. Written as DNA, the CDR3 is TGCGCCAGCAGCCAAAATTCGGGGACTAACTATGGCTACACCTTC.

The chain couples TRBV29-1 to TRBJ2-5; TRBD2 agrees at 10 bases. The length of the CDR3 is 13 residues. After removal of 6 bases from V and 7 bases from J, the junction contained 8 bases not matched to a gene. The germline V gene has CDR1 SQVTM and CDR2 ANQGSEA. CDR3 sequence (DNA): TGCAGCGTCGAGCGGGAGGGCCAGGGGACCCAGTACTTC. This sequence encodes CSVEREGQGTQYF.